The next 24 T cell receptor beta chains were all read from a single sample in a study of blood T cell repertoires in COVID-19 (TCRdb year 2020). Library preparation was by the immunoSEQ multiplex PCR assay. TCRdb took this table from immuneACCESS and kept in-frame rearrangements with V and J called. Such tables lack part of the clones; where checked against another copy, unresolved V genes explain under half of the gap, and the rest is unexplained. This sample lists some 150,000 clones; 70% to 90% were detected once. Jointly, the top ten make up 2% to 3% of the sample. Sample: peripheral blood. All receptors derive from a human donor with acute or convalescent COVID-19. The donor label of this sample is uncertain.

V and J are TRBV4-1 and TRBJ1-2; 7 nucleotides line up with TRBD1. The CDR3 is made up of 16 amino acids. The V segment lost 0 bases and the J segment 3 bases; nucleotides outside the gene matches: 7. The germline V gene encodes CDR1 MGHRA and CDR2 YSYEKL. In DNA form, the CDR3 reads TGCGCCAGCAGCCAAGAAACAGGGGAGAGATACTATGGCTACACCTTC. It is translated as CASSQETGERYYGYTF.

The V and J genes are TRBV9 and TRBJ1-2, with TRBD1 matching over 9 bases. The CDR3 covers 14 residues. In germline, CDR1 is SGDLS, CDR2 YYNGEE. Losses at the gene ends were 1 base for V and 10 bases for J; bases not matched to a gene: 8. This chain's CDR3 is CASSVQGTGNDYTF. For the CDR3, the DNA is TGTGCCAGCAGCGTACAAGGGACAGGGAACGACTACACCTTC.

The rearrangement joins TRBV7-9 to TRBJ2-7; the match to TRBD2 covers 10 bases. CDR3 length: 13 amino acids. J was trimmed by 7 bases and V by 6 bases; bases with no gene match: 6. Germline-derived CDR1 and CDR2 are SEHNR and FQNEAQ (reference sequence). Here the CDR3 reads CASRTGTSVEQYF. In DNA form, the CDR3 reads TGTGCCAGCAGAACCGGGACTAGCGTAGAGCAGTACTTC.

J is TRBJ2-6 and V is TRBV7-2, with D possibly matching TRBD1 (6 bases). The germline V gene encodes CDR1 SGHTA and CDR2 FQGNSA. With 5 bases removed from V and 0 bases from J, the gap between germline ends came to 14 bases. This CDR3 is 17 amino acids long. CDR3 DNA sequence: TGTGCCAGCAGCCCCGGACAAGGGGGCTCTGGGGCCAACGTCCTGACTTTC. Its translation is CASSPGQGGSGANVLTF. Looking up the rest from reference TRBV7-2 and TRBJ2-6 gives the full variable domain: GAGVSQSPSNKVTEKGKDVELRCDPISGHTALYWYRQSLGQGLEFLIYFQGNSAPDKSGLPSDRFSAERTGGSVSTLTIQRTQQEDSAVYLCASSPGQGGSGANVLTFGAGSRLTVL.

This clone has only one observation. The chain combines TRBV24-1 with TRBJ2-1; TRBD1 matches 7 bases. V dropped 6 bases and J dropped 0; count of bases not matched to a gene: 7. The CDR3 loop spans 16 amino acids. Germline CDR1 KGHDR, CDR2 SFDVKD. CDR3 protein: CATSHKGARSYNEQFF. CDR3 coding DNA: TGTGCCACCAGTCATAAGGGGGCCCGCTCCTACAATGAGCAGTTCTTC.

The CDR3: CASSSAPQTGAGNQPQHF. CDR3 DNA sequence: TGCGCCAGCAGCTCAGCCCCCCAGACAGGGGCTGGCAATCAGCCCCAGCATTTT. This chain uses TRBV5-1 with TRBJ1-5, with 8 bases that match TRBD1. With 3 bases clipped from V and 2 bases from J, the junction kept 13 bases outside the gene matches. Germline V gene data show CDR1 as SGHRS and CDR2 as YFSETQ. The CDR3 is made up of 18 amino acids.

V gene TRBV5-4 combines with J gene TRBJ2-5; D is unresolved. The CDR3 contains 13 residues. Germline assignment: CDR1 SGHNT and CDR2 YYREEE (reference sequence). Trimming removed 1 base at V and 4 bases at J, with 8 bases between. The CDR3 loop reads CASSLPWRETQYF. CDR3 coding DNA: TGTGCCAGCAGCTTGCCGTGGAGAGAGACCCAGTACTTC. Combining the CDR3 with reference TRBV5-4 and TRBJ2-5 gives the whole variable domain ETGVTQSPTHLIKTRGQQVTLRCSSQSGHNTVSWYQQALGQGPQFIFQYYREEENGRGNFPPRFSGLQFPNYSSELNVNALELDDSALYLCASSLPWRETQYFGPGTRLLVL.

This chain links TRBV6-1 with TRBJ2-4; 13 nucleotides match TRBD2. The germline CDR1 and CDR2 sequences are MNHNS and SASEGT. CDR3 length: 19 residues. The trim removed 0 bases at V and 3 bases at J, leaving 8 bases unmatched. CDR3 amino acids: CASSEAFGTSGVVKNIQYF. The CDR3 region has the DNA TGTGCCAGCAGTGAAGCGTTTGGGACTAGCGGGGTCGTCAAAAACATTCAGTACTTC.

The sample holds a few counts of this clone. The rearrangement joins TRBV27 to TRBJ1-5, with a tentative D call TRBD1 (5 bases). Trimming pared 4 bases from V and 6 bases from J, leaving 13 bases between. Germline CDR1 and CDR2: MNHEY and SMNVEV (reference sequence). The CDR3 extends over 14 amino acids. Written as DNA, the CDR3 is TGTGCCAGCAGTTCGCAGGGTTGGCGTCAGCCCCAGCATTTT. Its translation is CASSSQGWRQPQHF.

The genes are TRBV6-1 and TRBJ1-4; TRBD1 agrees at 9 bases. The CDR3 is 16 amino acids. Trimming at V came to 4 bases and at J to 7 bases, leaving 10 bases not matched to a gene. Germline V gene data show CDR1 as MNHNS and CDR2 as SASEGT. The CDR3 is CASSAWTGVLGEKLFF. CDR3 sequence (DNA): TGTGCCAGCAGTGCCTGGACAGGGGTACTCGGTGAAAAACTGTTTTTT.

Here the CDR3 DNA reads TGTGCCAGCAGCTTACGACAGGGCCTCACTAATGAAAAACTGTTTTTT. It encodes CASSLRQGLTNEKLFF. The gene calls are TRBV7-2 and TRBJ1-4; 7 bases line up with TRBD1. This CDR3 has 16 amino acids. The germline CDR1 and CDR2 sequences are SGHTA and FQGNSA. V trimming: 2 bases; J trimming: 2 bases; junction bases outside the gene matches: 5.

The chain joins TRBV29-1 to TRBJ2-3, with D possibly being TRBD2 (5 bases). The germline V gene has CDR1 SQVTM and CDR2 ANQGSEA. This CDR3 spans 16 amino acids. Trimming left V 6 bases short and J 2 bases short, with 21 bases between. The CDR3 reads CSVDDYARGNTDTQYF. In DNA form, the CDR3 reads TGCAGCGTAGACGACTACGCCCGTGGGAACACAGATACGCAGTATTTT.

The rearrangement joins TRBV30 to TRBJ2-3, with D possibly matching TRBD2 (6 bases). From germline, CDR1 is GTSNPN and CDR2 SVGIG (reference sequence). With 8 bases removed from V and 6 bases from J, the gap between germline ends came to 15 bases. This CDR3 is 12 amino acids long. The CDR3 region is CARGLVYDTQYF. In DNA form, the CDR3 reads TGTGCCCGGGGACTGGTCTATGATACGCAGTATTTT.

J is TRBJ1-5 and V is TRBV15; 7 bases are a match to TRBD1. The J segment lost 7 bases and the V segment lost 4 bases, leaving 16 bases of the junction unmatched. Germline V gene data show CDR1 as LNHNV and CDR2 as YYDKDF (reference sequence). This CDR3 contains 17 residues. CDR3 amino acids: CATSNPDRQGGWQPQHF. As DNA, the CDR3 is TGTGCCACCAGCAACCCAGACCGACAGGGAGGATGGCAGCCCCAGCATTTT.

The chain carries TRBV28 and TRBJ2-4, with 8 bases that match TRBD1. The V segment lost 5 bases and the J segment 7 bases; nucleotides outside the gene matches: 10. The CDR3 runs 15 residues. Germline V lookup: CDR1 MDHEN, CDR2 SYDVKM. The CDR3 sequence: CASSPQTGERNIQYF. For the CDR3, the DNA is TGTGCCAGCAGTCCCCAGACAGGGGAAAGGAACATTCAGTACTTC.

This sequence joins TRBV7-3 and TRBJ1-1; no clear D. The V end was cut by 3 bases, the J end by 11 bases, with 13 bases between. The germline V gene encodes CDR1 SGHTA and CDR2 FQGTGA. This CDR3 is built from 12 residues. This chain's CDR3 is CASSLDGRRAFF. In nucleotides, the CDR3 is TGTGCCAGCAGCTTGGACGGGAGGAGGGCTTTCTTT.

V and J are TRBV7-6 and TRBJ1-1; D possibly corresponds to TRBD1 (5 bases). Germline loops: CDR1 SGHVS, CDR2 FNYEAQ. With 0 bases removed from V and 1 base from J, the gap between germline ends came to 9 bases. The CDR3 length is 15 residues. CDR3 nucleotides: TGTGCCAGCAGCTTAGCTGCGGGGCGGAACACTGAAGCTTTCTTT. Translated: CASSLAAGRNTEAFF.

The rearrangement links TRBV7-2 to TRBJ1-6, with a weak D call TRBD1 (5 bases). CDR1 and CDR2 (germline): SGHTA, FQGNSA. Trimming cost V 3 bases and J 9 bases, with 15 bases left between them. The CDR3 has 15 residues. The CDR3 DNA follows: TGTGCCAGCAGCTTGGGGCAGCCCCTAAGTTCACCCCTCCACTTT. Amino acids: CASSLGQPLSSPLHF.

This chain joins TRBV6-5 and TRBJ2-7; no firm D call. V lost 8 bases, J lost 10 bases, and 24 bases lay in between. The CDR3 covers 14 residues. Germline CDR1 and CDR2: MNHEY and SVGAGI. CDR3 loop: CASAPDKIGFGQYV. As DNA, the CDR3 is TGTGCCAGCGCACCGGATAAAATCGGGTTCGGACAGTACGTC.

The rearrangement uses TRBV13 and TRBJ2-3; weak D call: TRBD1 (5 bases). The germline V gene encodes CDR1 PRHDT and CDR2 FYEKMQ (reference sequence). V was clipped by 5 bases and J by 0 bases, with 12 bases between them. The CDR3 has 15 amino acids. The DNA for the CDR3 is TGTGCCAGCAGCGACCCGCAGGGCAGCACAGATACGCAGTATTTT. Its protein product is CASSDPQGSTDTQYF.

The chain is built from TRBV5-6 and TRBJ1-2; 7 nucleotides match TRBD1. J lost 6 bases, V lost 5 bases, and 7 bases had no gene match. CDR1 and CDR2 (germline): SGHDT, YYEEEE. There are 13 residues in the CDR3. The CDR3 nucleotides read TGTGCCAGCAGGGGTAGACAGGGCGATGGCTACACCTTC. Amino acids: CASRGRQGDGYTF.

The chain couples TRBV27 to TRBJ1-4, with D possibly TRBD1 on 6 matching bases. Germline-derived CDR1 and CDR2 are MNHEY and SMNVEV (reference sequence). This CDR3 has 16 amino acids. Between the trimmed V and J ends, which lost 5 bases and 6 bases, there was a span of 19 bases. Here the CDR3 reads CASSPTGANFYEKLFF. The CDR3 DNA reads TGTGCCAGCAGTCCGACAGGAGCGAACTTCTATGAAAAACTGTTTTTT.

The rearrangement joins TRBV9 to TRBJ2-1; 10 bases are shared with TRBD2. The trim removed 0 bases at V and 4 bases at J, leaving 4 bases unmatched. The germline V gene has CDR1 SGDLS and CDR2 YYNGEE. The CDR3 consists of 16 residues. The CDR3 coding sequence is TGTGCCAGCAGCGTAGATCTAGCGGGAGATTACAATGAGCAGTTCTTC. Its protein is CASSVDLAGDYNEQFF.

The genes are TRBV18 and TRBJ1-5; D might be TRBD1 (6 bases). The CDR3 runs 14 residues. Germline assignment: CDR1 KGHSH and CDR2 LQKENI. Trimming took 6 bases from V and 6 from J, leaving 15 bases between them. In DNA, the CDR3 is TGTGCCAGCTCCCTCTACAGGGACGGTCAGCCCCAGCATTTT. Amino acid sequence: CASSLYRDGQPQHF. Complete variable domain (other parts from reference TRBV18 and TRBJ1-5): NAGVMQNPRHLVRRRGQEARLRCSPMKGHSHVYWYRQLPEEGLKFMVYLQKENIIDESGMPKERFSAEFPKEGPSILRIQQVVRGDSAAYFCASSLYRDGQPQHFGDGTRLSIL.